The next 28 T cell receptor beta chains were all read from a single sample in a study of long-term antiretroviral therapy in people with HIV. An immunoSEQ assay, version v3.0, was performed at survey level. Data came from immunoSEQ multiplex PCR; TCRdb stores just in-frame clones and leaves some out. Of tens of thousands of clones in the sample, more than 85% were seen once. The specimen was unsorted PBMCs, collected 2 years after starting antiretroviral therapy. These receptors came from a man in his fifties with HIV.

This clone was seen only once. The rearrangement links TRBV18 to TRBJ1-1; D is ambiguous. Deletions cut 3 bases from V and 2 bases from J, with 10 bases between. This CDR3 contains 14 residues. CDR1 and CDR2 (germline): KGHSH, LQKENI. In nucleotides, the CDR3 is TGTGCCAGCTCACCGCTGCACCGAAACACTGAAGCTTTCTTT. Translation: CASSPLHRNTEAFF. The whole variable domain, remainder taken from reference TRBV18 and TRBJ1-1, is NAGVMQNPRHLVRRRGQEARLRCSPMKGHSHVYWYRQLPEEGLKFMVYLQKENIIDESGMPKERFSAEFPKEGPSILRIQQVVRGDSAAYFCASSPLHRNTEAFFGQGTRLTVV.

The sample holds a few counts of this clone. The V and J genes are TRBV28 and TRBJ1-1, with 7 bases aligning to TRBD1. The CDR3 extends over 13 amino acids. CDR1 is MDHEN, CDR2 SYDVKM, per germline. The V gene end was trimmed by 4 bases and the J gene end by 9 bases; junction bases not matched to a gene: 8. The CDR3 DNA reads as TGTGCCAGCAGTTCACAGGGGTTTAGGAAAGCTTTCTTT. It encodes CASSSQGFRKAFF.

This chain connects TRBV6-1 to TRBJ2-6; D not resolved. V was cut by 0 bases and J by 2 bases, with 8 bases left in between. Germline CDR1 is MNHNS and CDR2 is SASEGT. The CDR3 sequence is 16 residues long. The chain's CDR3 is CASSEALVAGANVLTF. CDR3 DNA: TGTGCCAGCAGTGAAGCGCTGGTAGCTGGGGCCAACGTCCTGACTTTC.

J is TRBJ2-1 and V is TRBV19, with D perhaps matching TRBD1 (7 bases). Trimming cost V 10 bases and J 9 bases, with 16 bases left between them. Germline V gives CDR1 LNHDA, CDR2 SQIVND (reference sequence). This CDR3 comprises 12 residues. This CDR3 is CATRGELGEQFF. CDR3 nucleotides: TGTGCCACCAGGGGGGAATTGGGTGAGCAGTTCTTC. The full variable domain, its missing parts supplied by reference TRBV19 and TRBJ2-1, is DGGITQSPKYLFRKEGQNVTLSCEQNLNHDAMYWYRQDPGQGLRLIYYSQIVNDFQKGDIAEGYSVSREKKESFPLTVTSAQKNPTAFYLCATRGELGEQFFGPGTRLTVL.

The V gene is TRBV7-2, the J gene TRBJ1-1, with 7 positions matching TRBD1. Trimming cost V 3 bases and J 3 bases; bases outside gene matches: 7. CDR1 and CDR2 (germline): SGHTA, FQGNSA. The CDR3 runs to 15 residues. The CDR3 sequence: CASSFRGRADTEAFF. The CDR3 region has the DNA TGTGCCAGCAGCTTCAGGGGGAGGGCGGACACTGAAGCTTTCTTT.

This clone has just one count. V usage is TRBV7-2 and J usage is TRBJ1-5, with TRBD1 identical over 8 bases. The germline V gene has CDR1 SGHTA and CDR2 FQGNSA. V was pared by 2 bases and J by 4 bases, with 4 bases of the junction left unmatched. This CDR3 comprises 15 residues. The CDR3 DNA reads TGTGCCAGCAGCTTACAGACAGGGGATAATCAGCCCCAGCATTTT. Its translation is CASSLQTGDNQPQHF.

This clone was detected only once. V usage is TRBV5-1 and J usage is TRBJ1-4; D remains unclear. Germline loops: CDR1 SGHRS, CDR2 YFSETQ. The V end was cut by 8 bases, the J end by 6 bases, with 17 bases between. The CDR3 spans 14 residues. CDR3 nucleotides: TGCGCCAGTAAACTGCAGGTGTCGGATGAAAAACTGTTTTTT. As protein: CASKLQVSDEKLFF.

The rearrangement uses TRBV7-9 and TRBJ1-4, with D unclear. The germline gives CDR1 SEHNR, CDR2 FQNEAQ (reference sequence). The CDR3 consists of 15 residues. The ends were cut back, 5 bases at V and 0 bases at J, with 10 bases in the middle. The CDR3 nucleotides are TGTGCCAGCAGCCCGACGTGGGCAACTAATGAAAAACTGTTTTTT. Translating gives CASSPTWATNEKLFF.

This rearrangement joins TRBV7-2 to TRBJ1-1, with a possible D match to TRBD1 (6 bases). The CDR3 has 14 residues. Germline-derived CDR1 and CDR2 are SGHTA and FQGNSA. Trimming took 5 bases from V and 4 from J, leaving 14 bases between them. The CDR3 bases are TGTGCCAGCAGCCCAACCAGGGGTCGCACTGAAGCTTTCTTT. Residues: CASSPTRGRTEAFF.

V gene TRBV11-3 combines with J gene TRBJ2-1; 13 nucleotides line up with TRBD2. Germline CDR1 reads SGHNT; CDR2 reads YENEEA. The V gene end was trimmed by 4 bases and the J gene end by 3 bases; junction bases not matched to a gene: 15. This CDR3 region has 20 residues. The CDR3 spells CASSSTPGLAGKTLYNEQFF. The CDR3 coding sequence is TGTGCCAGCAGCTCCACCCCGGGACTAGCGGGGAAGACCCTCTACAATGAGCAGTTCTTC.

The chain carries TRBV30 and TRBJ2-3, with D tentatively TRBD1 (6 bases). The CDR3 covers 14 residues. V was clipped by 0 bases and J by 6 bases, with 13 bases between them. Germline CDR1 GTSNPN, CDR2 SVGIG (reference sequence). The CDR3 DNA reads TGTGCCTGGAGTGTAGGGGGATCCTCCGATACGCAGTATTTT. Translation gives CAWSVGGSSDTQYF. Looking up the rest from reference TRBV30 and TRBJ2-3 gives the full variable domain: SQTIHQWPATLVQPVGSPLSLECTVEGTSNPNLYWYRQAAGRGLQLLFYSVGIGQISSEVPQNLSASRPQDRQFILSSKKLLLSDSGFYLCAWSVGGSSDTQYFGPGTRLTVL.

The chain joins TRBV29-1 to TRBJ1-2; tentative D call: TRBD1 (6 bases). The V and J ends lost 4 bases and 4 bases respectively, with 10 bases between them. CDR1 is SQVTM, CDR2 ANQGSEA, per germline. CDR3 length equals 12 residues. The chain's CDR3 is CSVVGGVYGYTF. The CDR3 coding sequence is TGCAGCGTTGTAGGGGGGGTCTATGGCTACACCTTC.

The chain couples TRBV15 to TRBJ2-2; the D gene could be TRBD1 or TRBD2 (6 bases each). This CDR3 has 17 residues. Germline assignment: CDR1 LNHNV and CDR2 YYDKDF (reference sequence). Trimming stripped 0 bases from V and 8 bases from J, with 19 bases between. CDR3 in amino acids: CATSRDYPWGAPGELFF. The CDR3 DNA sequence: TGTGCCACCAGCAGAGATTACCCCTGGGGGGCACCGGGGGAGCTGTTTTTT.

This chain connects TRBV11-2 to TRBJ2-7, with TRBD1 matching over 8 bases. The CDR3 is 14 amino acids. The germline gives CDR1 SGHAT, CDR2 FQNNGV. With V trimmed by 4 bases and J by 4 bases, 6 bases remained unmatched. The CDR3 nucleotides read TGTGCCAGCAGCTCTGGGACAGGTGATTACGAGCAGTACTTC. This gives the protein CASSSGTGDYEQYF.

The chain is built from TRBV21-1 and TRBJ1-1; TRBD1, the D gene given by the table, was not confirmed from the DNA. TRBV21-1 is tagged as a pseudogene. The CDR3 has 13 residues. CDR3 DNA: TGTGCCAGCAGCGACCGGATCCCCTTCAGGGCTTTCTTT. This translates into CASSDRIPFRAFF.

The rearrangement joins TRBV4-3 to TRBJ1-6, with D unresolved. The V gene's germline CDR1 is LGHNA and CDR2 YSLEER. V was clipped by 6 bases and J by 9 bases, with 18 bases between them. CDR3 size: 15 residues. CDR3 nucleotide sequence: TGCGCCAGCAGACGGATTTCGTTTGAAAGTTCACCCCTCCACTTT. Its protein is CASRRISFESSPLHF.

The rearrangement joins TRBV7-8 to TRBJ1-2; possibly TRBD1 for D (5 bases). The CDR3 extends over 14 amino acids. The germline V and J ends were trimmed by 5 bases and 5 bases, with 15 bases remaining between them. From germline, CDR1 is SGHVS and CDR2 FQNEAQ. The CDR3 bases are TGTGCCAGCAGCCAGAACAGGTTTCCGTATGGCTACACCTTC. Translated, it gives CASSQNRFPYGYTF.

This chain links TRBV4-3 with TRBJ1-1; D uncertain. Germline-derived CDR1 and CDR2 are LGHNA and YSLEER. The CDR3 sequence is 13 residues long. Deletions cut 0 bases from V and 1 base from J, with 3 bases between. The CDR3: CASSQDENTEAFF. In DNA form, the CDR3 reads TGCGCCAGCAGCCAAGATGAGAACACTGAAGCTTTCTTT.

This chain uses TRBV11-3 with TRBJ2-1; 14 nucleotides align to TRBD2. Trimming cost V 8 bases and J 7 bases; bases outside gene matches: 4. Germline CDR1 reads SGHNT; CDR2 reads YENEEA. CDR3 length: 14 amino acids. The CDR3 DNA is TGTGCCAGCCAGACTAGCGGGAGGGAAAATGAGCAGTTCTTC. Protein sequence: CASQTSGRENEQFF.

This chain connects TRBV10-3 to TRBJ2-1; the match to TRBD2 covers 15 bases. Germline assignment: CDR1 ENHRY and CDR2 SYGVKD. This CDR3 spans 19 amino acids. V was clipped by 5 bases and J by 7 bases; unmatched bases: 15. CDR3 amino acids: CAISQFILAGTSGRNEQFF. DNA of the CDR3: TGTGCCATCAGTCAGTTTATTTTGGCCGGGACTAGCGGGAGGAATGAGCAGTTCTTC.

A few counts support this clone. V usage is TRBV9 and J usage is TRBJ1-5; D is uncertain. The V gene's germline CDR1 is SGDLS and CDR2 YYNGEE. Trimming removed 0 bases from V and 5 bases from J, with 12 bases in between. The CDR3 sequence is 15 residues long. DNA of the CDR3: TGTGCCAGCAGCGTAGGCGGTCTGATCCATCAGCCCCAGCATTTT. This sequence encodes CASSVGGLIHQPQHF.

J is TRBJ2-3 and V is TRBV28, with 7 bases aligning to TRBD2. With V trimmed by 2 bases and J by 6 bases, 5 bases remained unmatched. The CDR3 runs 14 residues. CDR1 and CDR2 from the germline V gene are MDHEN and SYDVKM. CDR3 nucleotide sequence: TGTGCCAGCAGTTTAAGCGGGGAGAGGGATACGCAGTATTTT. The encoded protein is CASSLSGERDTQYF.

The chain employs TRBV7-2 and TRBJ2-3; D is unresolved. CDR3 length: 12 amino acids. The germline V gene has CDR1 SGHTA and CDR2 FQGNSA. Trimming took 3 bases from V and 0 from J, leaving 1 base between them. The CDR3, as DNA: TGTGCCAGCAGCTTTAGCACAGATACGCAGTATTTT. The encoded protein is CASSFSTDTQYF. The full variable domain, rest sourced from reference TRBV7-2 and TRBJ2-3, is GAGVSQSPSNKVTEKGKDVELRCDPISGHTALYWYRQSLGQGLEFLIYFQGNSAPDKSGLPSDRFSAERTGGSVSTLTIQRTQQEDSAVYLCASSFSTDTQYFGPGTRLTVL.

J is TRBJ2-2 and V is TRBV5-6, with D possibly being TRBD2 (5 bases). Germline CDR1 SGHDT, CDR2 YYEEEE. This CDR3 contains 13 residues. Trimming stripped 4 bases from V and 4 bases from J, with 8 bases between. CDR3 loop: CASSLGLTGELFF. DNA for the CDR3: TGTGCCAGCAGCCTCGGACTCACCGGGGAGCTGTTTTTT.

This clone has just a few counts. CDR3 in amino acids: CASIMGGTPSYEQYF. CDR3 in DNA: TGTGCCAGCATCATGGGTGGGACGCCGTCCTACGAGCAGTACTTC. The V call is TRBV28, the J call TRBJ2-7; either TRBD1 or TRBD2 may supply D (5 bases each). The germline V gene encodes CDR1 MDHEN and CDR2 SYDVKM. CDR3 length equals 15 residues. Trimming removed 7 bases at V and 1 base at J, with 17 bases between.

The chain couples TRBV30 to TRBJ2-1; no firm D call. This CDR3 is built from 11 residues. The germline CDR1 and CDR2 sequences are GTSNPN and SVGIG (reference sequence). V lost 3 bases and J 5 bases, leaving 5 bases between the germline ends. CDR3 in amino acids: CAWSLNNEQFF. In nucleotides, the CDR3 is TGTGCCTGGAGCCTGAACAATGAGCAGTTCTTC.

This rearrangement joins TRBV6-6 to TRBJ2-2; 7 nucleotides agree with TRBD1. The CDR3 runs to 15 residues. V was clipped by 8 bases and J by 1 base; unmatched bases: 7. Germline loops: CDR1 MNHNY, CDR2 SVGAGI (reference sequence). CDR3 coding DNA: TGTGCCAGCCCTCGACAGGGCGAGAACACCGGGGAGCTGTTTTTT. Translated: CASPRQGENTGELFF.

The V call is TRBV27, the J call TRBJ2-1; 13 nucleotides match TRBD2. CDR3 length: 15 residues. Germline CDR1 and CDR2: MNHEY and SMNVEV (reference sequence). The V gene end was trimmed by 5 bases and the J gene end by 6 bases; junction bases not matched to a gene: 4. As DNA, the CDR3 is TGTGCCAGCAGTCTACTAGCGGGAGGGTTCAATGAGCAGTTCTTC. It is translated as CASSLLAGGFNEQFF.